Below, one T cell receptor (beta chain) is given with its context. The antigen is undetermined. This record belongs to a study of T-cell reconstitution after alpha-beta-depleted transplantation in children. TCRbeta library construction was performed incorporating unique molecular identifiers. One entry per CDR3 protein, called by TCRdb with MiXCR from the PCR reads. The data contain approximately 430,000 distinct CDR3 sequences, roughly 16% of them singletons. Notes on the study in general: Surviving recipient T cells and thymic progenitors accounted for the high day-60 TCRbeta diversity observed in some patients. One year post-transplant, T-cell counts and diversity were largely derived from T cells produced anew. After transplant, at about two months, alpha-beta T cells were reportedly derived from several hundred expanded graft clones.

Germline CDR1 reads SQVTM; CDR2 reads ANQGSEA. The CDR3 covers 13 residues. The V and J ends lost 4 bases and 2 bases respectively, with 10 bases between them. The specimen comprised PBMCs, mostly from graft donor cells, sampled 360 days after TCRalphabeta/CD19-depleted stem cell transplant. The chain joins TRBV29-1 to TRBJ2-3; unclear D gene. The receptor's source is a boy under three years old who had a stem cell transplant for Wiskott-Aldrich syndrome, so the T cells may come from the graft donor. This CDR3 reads CSVGAASTDTQYF. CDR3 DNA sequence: TGCAGCGTTGGGGCGGCTTCCACAGATACGCAGTATTTT.